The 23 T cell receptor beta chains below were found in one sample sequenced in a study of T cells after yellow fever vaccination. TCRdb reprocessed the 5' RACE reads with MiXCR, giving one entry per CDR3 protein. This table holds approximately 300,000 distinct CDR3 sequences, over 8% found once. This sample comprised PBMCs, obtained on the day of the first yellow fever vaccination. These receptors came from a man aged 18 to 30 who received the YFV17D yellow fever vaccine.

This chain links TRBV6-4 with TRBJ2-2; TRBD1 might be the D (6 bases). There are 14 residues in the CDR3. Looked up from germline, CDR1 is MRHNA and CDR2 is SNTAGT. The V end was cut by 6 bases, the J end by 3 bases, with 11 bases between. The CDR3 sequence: CASSGQPDTGELFF. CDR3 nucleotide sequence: TGTGCCAGCAGCGGACAGCCCGACACCGGGGAGCTGTTTTTT.

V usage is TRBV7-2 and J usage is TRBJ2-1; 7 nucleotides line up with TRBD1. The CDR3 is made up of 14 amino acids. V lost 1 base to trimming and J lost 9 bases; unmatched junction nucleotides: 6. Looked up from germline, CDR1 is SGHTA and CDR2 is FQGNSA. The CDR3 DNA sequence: TGTGCCAGCAGCTTAGTAACAGGGGTGGCTGAGCAGTTCTTC. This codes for CASSLVTGVAEQFF.

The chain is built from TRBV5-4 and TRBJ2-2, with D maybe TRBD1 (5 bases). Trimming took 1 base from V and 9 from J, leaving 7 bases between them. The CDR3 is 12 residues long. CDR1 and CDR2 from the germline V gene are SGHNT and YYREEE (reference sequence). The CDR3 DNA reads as TGTGCCAGCAGCTTGTCAGGGAGGGAGCTGTTTTTT. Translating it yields CASSLSGRELFF.

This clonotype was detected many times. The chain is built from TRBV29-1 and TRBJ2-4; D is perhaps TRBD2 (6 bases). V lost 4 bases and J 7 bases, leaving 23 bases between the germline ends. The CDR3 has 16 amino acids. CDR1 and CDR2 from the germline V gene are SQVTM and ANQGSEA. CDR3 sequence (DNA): TGCAGCGTTGGGTGGGGGAGGAGCGTTTTGGGGAACATTCAGTACTTC. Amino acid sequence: CSVGWGRSVLGNIQYF.

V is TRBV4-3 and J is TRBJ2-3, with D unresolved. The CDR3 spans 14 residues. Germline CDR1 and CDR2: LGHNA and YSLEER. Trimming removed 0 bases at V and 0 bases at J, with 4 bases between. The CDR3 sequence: CASSQEPSTDTQYF. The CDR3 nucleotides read TGCGCCAGCAGCCAAGAACCTAGCACAGATACGCAGTATTTT.

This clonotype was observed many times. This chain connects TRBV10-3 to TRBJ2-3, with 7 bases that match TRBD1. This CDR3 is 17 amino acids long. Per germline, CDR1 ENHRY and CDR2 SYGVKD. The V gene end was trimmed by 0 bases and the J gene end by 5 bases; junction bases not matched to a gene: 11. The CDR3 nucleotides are TGTGCCATCAGTGAGTCGATAGGAAGGGGGCGGAGAGATACGCAGTATTTT. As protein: CAISESIGRGRRDTQYF.

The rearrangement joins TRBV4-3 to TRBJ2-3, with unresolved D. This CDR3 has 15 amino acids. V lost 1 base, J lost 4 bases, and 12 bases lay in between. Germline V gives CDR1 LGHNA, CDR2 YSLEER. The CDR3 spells CASSQGLVWADTQYF. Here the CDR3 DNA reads TGCGCCAGCAGCCAAGGTTTAGTTTGGGCAGATACGCAGTATTTT.

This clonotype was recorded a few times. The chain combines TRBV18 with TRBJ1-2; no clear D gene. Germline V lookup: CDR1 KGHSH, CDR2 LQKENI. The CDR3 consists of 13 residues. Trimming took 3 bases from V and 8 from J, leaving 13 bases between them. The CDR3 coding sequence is TGTGCCAGCTCACCGGGCCCTCAGCGAGGCTACACCTTC. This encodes CASSPGPQRGYTF.

CDR3 protein: CASSVAAGENPPLHF. CDR3 DNA: TGTGCCAGCAGCGTAGCGGCAGGGGAAAATCCACCCCTCCACTTT. This chain uses TRBV9 with TRBJ1-6, with D maybe TRBD1 (6 bases). The germline V gene has CDR1 SGDLS and CDR2 YYNGEE. Trimming removed 0 bases from V and 11 bases from J, with 15 bases in between. The CDR3 spans 15 residues.

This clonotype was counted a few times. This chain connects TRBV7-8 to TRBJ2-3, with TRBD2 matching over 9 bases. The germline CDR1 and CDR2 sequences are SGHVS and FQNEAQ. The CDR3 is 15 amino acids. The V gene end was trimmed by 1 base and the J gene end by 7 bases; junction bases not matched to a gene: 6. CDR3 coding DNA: TGTGCCAGCAGCTTAGTAACCAGCGGGGGGTATACGCAGTATTTT. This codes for CASSLVTSGGYTQYF.

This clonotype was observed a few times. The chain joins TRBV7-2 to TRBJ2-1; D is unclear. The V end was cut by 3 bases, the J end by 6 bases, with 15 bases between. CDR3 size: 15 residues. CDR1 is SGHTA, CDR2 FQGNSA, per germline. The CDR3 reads CASSLSPNALNEQFF. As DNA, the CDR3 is TGTGCCAGCAGCTTGAGTCCTAACGCCCTCAATGAGCAGTTCTTC.

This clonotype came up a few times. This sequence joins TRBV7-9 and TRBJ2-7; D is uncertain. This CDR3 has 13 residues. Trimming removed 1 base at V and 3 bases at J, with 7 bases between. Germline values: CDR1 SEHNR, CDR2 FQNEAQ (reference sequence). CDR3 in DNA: TGTGCCAGCAGCTTAGAGGGTTTCTACGAGCAGTACGTC. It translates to CASSLEGFYEQYV.

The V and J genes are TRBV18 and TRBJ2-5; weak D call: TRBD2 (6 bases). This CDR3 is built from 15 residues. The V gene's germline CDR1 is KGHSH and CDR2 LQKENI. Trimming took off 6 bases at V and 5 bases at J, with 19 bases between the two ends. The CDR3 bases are TGTGCCAGCTCGCCCCCCGCGGGGTCCGCCGAGACCCAGTACTTC. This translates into CASSPPAGSAETQYF.

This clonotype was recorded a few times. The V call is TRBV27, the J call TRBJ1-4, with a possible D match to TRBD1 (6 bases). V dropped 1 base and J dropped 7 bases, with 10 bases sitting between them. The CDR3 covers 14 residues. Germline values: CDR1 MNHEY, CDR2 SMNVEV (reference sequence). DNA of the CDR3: TGTGCCAGCAGTTTATTGCTACAGGGTGAAAAACTGTTTTTT. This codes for CASSLLLQGEKLFF.

CDR3 protein: CASSPGGQYNEQFF. CDR3 nucleotides: TGCGCCAGCAGCCCCGGGGGACAGTACAATGAGCAGTTCTTC. The chain couples TRBV5-1 to TRBJ2-1; D may be TRBD1 (7 bases). The V end was cut by 4 bases, the J end by 4 bases, with 12 bases between. The germline gives CDR1 SGHRS, CDR2 YFSETQ. The CDR3 is made up of 14 amino acids.

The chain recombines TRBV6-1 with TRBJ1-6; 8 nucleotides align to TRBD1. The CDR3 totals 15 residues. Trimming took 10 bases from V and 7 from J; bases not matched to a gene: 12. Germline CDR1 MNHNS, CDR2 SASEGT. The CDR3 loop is CAILIVGTGNSPLHF. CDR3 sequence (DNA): TGTGCCATCCTAATTGTCGGGACAGGCAATTCACCCCTCCACTTT.

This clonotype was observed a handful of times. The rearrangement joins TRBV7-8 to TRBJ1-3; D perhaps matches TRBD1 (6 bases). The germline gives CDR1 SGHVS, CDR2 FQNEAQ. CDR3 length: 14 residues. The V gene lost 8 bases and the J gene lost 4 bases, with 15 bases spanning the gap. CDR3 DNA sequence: TGTGCCAGCGCCCGGAGGGGGGTCGGAAACACCATATATTTT. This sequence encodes CASARRGVGNTIYF.

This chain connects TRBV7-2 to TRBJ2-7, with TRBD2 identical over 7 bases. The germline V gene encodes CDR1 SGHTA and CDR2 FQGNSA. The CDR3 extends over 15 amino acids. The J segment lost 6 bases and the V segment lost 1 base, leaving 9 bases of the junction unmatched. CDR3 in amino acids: CASSLGAGRLGEQYF. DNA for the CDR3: TGTGCCAGCAGCTTAGGAGCGGGGCGGTTGGGCGAGCAGTACTTC.

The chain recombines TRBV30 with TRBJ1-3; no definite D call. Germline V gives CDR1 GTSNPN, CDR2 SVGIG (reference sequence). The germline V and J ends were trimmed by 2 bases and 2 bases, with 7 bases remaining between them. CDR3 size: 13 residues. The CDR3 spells CAWSLSAGNTIYF. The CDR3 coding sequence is TGTGCCTGGAGTTTGTCAGCTGGAAACACCATATATTTT.

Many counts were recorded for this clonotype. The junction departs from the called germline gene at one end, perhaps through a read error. This CDR3 reads CASSQDTASGGSFNSPLHF. The CDR3 nucleotides read TGCGCCAGCAGCCAAGATACCGCCTCCGGTGGGTCCTTTAATTCACCCCTCCACTTT. The chain recombines TRBV4-3 with TRBJ1-6, with D unresolved. The CDR3 is made up of 19 amino acids. Germline lookup yields CDR1 LGHNA and CDR2 YSLEER.

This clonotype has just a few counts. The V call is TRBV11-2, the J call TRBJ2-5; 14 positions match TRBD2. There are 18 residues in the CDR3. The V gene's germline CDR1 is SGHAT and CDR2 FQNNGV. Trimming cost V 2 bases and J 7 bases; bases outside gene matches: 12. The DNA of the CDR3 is TGTGCCAGCAGCTTAATGGCGACTAGCGGGGGGGCGCCTTGGACCCAGTACTTC. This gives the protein CASSLMATSGGAPWTQYF.

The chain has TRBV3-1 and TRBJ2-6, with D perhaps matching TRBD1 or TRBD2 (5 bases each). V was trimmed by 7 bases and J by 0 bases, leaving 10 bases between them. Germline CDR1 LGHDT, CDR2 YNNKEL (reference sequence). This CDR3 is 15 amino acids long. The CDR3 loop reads CASTQGVSGANVLTF. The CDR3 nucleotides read TGTGCCAGCACGCAGGGAGTCTCTGGGGCCAACGTCCTGACTTTC.

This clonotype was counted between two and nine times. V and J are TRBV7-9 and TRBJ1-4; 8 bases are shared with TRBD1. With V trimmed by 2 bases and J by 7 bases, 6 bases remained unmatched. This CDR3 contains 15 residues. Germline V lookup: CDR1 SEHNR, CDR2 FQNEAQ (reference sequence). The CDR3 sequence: CASSLNQGAREKLFF. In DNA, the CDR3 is TGTGCCAGCAGCTTAAATCAGGGGGCGCGTGAAAAACTGTTTTTT.